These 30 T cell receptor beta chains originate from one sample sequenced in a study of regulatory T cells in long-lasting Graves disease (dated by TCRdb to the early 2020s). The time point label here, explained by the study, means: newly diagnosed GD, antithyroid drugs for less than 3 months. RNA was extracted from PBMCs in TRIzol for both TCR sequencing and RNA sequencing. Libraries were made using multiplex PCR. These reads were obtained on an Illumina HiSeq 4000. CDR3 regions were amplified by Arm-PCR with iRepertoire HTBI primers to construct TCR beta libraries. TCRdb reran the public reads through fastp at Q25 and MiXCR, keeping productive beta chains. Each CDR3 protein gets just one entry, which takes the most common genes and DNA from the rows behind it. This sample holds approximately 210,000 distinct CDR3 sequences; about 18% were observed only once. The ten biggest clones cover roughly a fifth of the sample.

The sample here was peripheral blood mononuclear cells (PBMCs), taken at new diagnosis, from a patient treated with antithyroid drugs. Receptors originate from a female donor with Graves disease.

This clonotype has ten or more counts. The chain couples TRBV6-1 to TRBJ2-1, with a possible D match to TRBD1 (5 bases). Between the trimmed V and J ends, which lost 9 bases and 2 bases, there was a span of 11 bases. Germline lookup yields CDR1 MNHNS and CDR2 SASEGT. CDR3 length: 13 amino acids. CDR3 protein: CASQGFAYNEQFF. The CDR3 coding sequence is TGTGCCAGTCAGGGTTTCGCCTACAATGAGCAGTTCTTC.

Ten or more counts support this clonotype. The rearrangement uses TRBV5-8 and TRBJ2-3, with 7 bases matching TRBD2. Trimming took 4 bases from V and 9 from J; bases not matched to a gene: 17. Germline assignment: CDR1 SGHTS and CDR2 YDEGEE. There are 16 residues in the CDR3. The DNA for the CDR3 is TGTGCCAGCAGCCCCCGTTTGGCGGGAGAGCTCACGACGCAGTATTTT. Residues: CASSPRLAGELTTQYF.

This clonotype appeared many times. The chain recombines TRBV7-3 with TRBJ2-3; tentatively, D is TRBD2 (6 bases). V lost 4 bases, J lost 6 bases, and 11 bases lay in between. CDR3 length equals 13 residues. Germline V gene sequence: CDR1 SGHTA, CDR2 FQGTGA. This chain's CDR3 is CASSSRDSDTQYF. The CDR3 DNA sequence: TGTGCCAGCAGCTCCCGGGACTCCGATACGCAGTATTTT.

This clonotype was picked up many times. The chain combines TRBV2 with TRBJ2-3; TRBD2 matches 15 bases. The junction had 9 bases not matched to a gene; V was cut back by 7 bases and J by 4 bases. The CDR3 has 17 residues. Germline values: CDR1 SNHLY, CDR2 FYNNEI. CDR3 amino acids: CASNGLAGGPPPDTQYF. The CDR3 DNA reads TGTGCCAGCAACGGACTAGCGGGAGGGCCCCCCCCAGATACGCAGTATTTT.

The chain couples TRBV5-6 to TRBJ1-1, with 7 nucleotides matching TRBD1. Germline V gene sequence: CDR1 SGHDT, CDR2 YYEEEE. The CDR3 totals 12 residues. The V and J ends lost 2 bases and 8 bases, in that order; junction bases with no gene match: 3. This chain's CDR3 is CASSLLQGEAFF. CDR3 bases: TGTGCCAGCAGCTTACTACAGGGGGAAGCTTTCTTT.

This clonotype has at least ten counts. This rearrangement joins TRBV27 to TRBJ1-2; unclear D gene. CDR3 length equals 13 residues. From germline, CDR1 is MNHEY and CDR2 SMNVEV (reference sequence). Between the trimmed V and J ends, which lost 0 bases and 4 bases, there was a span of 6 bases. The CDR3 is CASSLSRGYGYTF. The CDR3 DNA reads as TGTGCCAGCAGTTTATCCCGGGGCTATGGCTACACCTTC.

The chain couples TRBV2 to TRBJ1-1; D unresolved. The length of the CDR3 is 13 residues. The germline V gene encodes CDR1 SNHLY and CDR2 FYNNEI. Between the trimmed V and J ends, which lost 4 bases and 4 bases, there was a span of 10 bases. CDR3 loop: CASSVRLGTEAFF. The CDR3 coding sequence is TGTGCCAGCAGTGTCCGATTGGGCACTGAAGCTTTCTTT. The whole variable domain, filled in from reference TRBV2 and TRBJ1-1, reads EPEVTQTPSHQVTQMGQEVILRCVPISNHLYFYWYRQILGQKVEFLVSFYNNEISEKSEIFDDQFSVERPDGSNFTLKIRSTKLEDSAMYFCASSVRLGTEAFFGQGTRLTVV.

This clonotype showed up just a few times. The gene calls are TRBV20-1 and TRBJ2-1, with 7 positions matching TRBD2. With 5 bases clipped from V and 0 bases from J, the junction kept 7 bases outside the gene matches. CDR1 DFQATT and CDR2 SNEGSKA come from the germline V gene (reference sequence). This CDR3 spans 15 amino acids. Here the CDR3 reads CSAGGGGSSYNEQFF. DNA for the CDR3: TGCAGTGCTGGGGGGGGAGGCAGCTCCTACAATGAGCAGTTCTTC.

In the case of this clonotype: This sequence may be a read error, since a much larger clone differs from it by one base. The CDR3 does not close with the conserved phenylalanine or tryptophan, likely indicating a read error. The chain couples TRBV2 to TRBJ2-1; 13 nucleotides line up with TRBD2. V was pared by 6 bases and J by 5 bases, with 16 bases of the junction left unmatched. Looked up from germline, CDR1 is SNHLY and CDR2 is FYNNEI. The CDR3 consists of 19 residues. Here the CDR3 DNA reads TGTGCCAGCAGCGCCAGACTAGCGGGAGGACCCGGGGGAAACAATGAGCAGTTCCTC. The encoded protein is CASSARLAGGPGGNNEQFL.

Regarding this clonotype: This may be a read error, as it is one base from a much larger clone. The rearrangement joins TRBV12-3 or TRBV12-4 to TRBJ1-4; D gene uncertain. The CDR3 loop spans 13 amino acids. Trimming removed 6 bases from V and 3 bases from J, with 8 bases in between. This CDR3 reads CASRLTANEKLFF. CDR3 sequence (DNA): TGTGCCAGCAGGCTTACAGCTAATGAAAAACTGTTTTTT.

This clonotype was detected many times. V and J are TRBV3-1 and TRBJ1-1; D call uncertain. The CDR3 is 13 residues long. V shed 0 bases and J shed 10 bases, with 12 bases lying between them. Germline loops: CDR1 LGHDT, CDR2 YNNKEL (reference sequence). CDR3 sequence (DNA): TGTGCCAGCAGCCAAGATGGCGGCTTAGGAGCTTTCTTT. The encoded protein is CASSQDGGLGAFF.

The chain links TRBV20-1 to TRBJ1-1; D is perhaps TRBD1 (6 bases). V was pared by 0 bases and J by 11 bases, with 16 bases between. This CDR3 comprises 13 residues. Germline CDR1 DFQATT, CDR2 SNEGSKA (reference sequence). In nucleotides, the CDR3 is TGCAGTGCTAGAGATCGGCTACAGGGATGGGCTTTCTTT. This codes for CSARDRLQGWAFF.

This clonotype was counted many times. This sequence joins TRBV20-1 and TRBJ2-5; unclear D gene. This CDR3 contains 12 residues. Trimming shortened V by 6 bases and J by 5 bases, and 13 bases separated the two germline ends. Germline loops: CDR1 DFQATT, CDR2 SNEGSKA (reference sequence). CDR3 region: CSAPRALETQYF. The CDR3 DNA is TGCAGTGCCCCTAGGGCACTTGAGACCCAGTACTTC.

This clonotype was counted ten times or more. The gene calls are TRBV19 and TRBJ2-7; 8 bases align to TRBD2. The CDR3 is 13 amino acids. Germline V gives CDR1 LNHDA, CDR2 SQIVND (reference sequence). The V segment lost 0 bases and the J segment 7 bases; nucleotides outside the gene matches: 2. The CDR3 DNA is TGTGCCAGTAGTATAGAGGGACTAGGGGAGCAGTACTTC. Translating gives CASSIEGLGEQYF.

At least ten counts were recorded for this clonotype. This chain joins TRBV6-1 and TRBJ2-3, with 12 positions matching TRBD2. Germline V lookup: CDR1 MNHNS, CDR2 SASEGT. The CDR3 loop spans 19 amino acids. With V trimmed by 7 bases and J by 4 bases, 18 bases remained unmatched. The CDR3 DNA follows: TGTGCCAGCACCCCTGGTATCCTTAGACTAGCGGGAGTATCAGATACGCAGTATTTT. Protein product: CASTPGILRLAGVSDTQYF.

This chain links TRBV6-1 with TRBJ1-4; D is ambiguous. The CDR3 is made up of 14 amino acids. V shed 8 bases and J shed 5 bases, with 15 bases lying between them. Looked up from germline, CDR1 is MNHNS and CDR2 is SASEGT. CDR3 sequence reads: CASRPNPGNEKLFF. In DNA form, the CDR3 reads TGTGCCAGCCGACCTAATCCGGGGAATGAAAAACTGTTTTTT.

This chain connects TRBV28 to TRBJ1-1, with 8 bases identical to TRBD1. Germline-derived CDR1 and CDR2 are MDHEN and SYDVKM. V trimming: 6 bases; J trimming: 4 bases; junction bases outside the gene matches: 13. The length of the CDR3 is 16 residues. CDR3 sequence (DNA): TGTGCCAGCAGCCGGACAGGGTGGGGTCTTAGCACTGAAGCTTTCTTT. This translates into CASSRTGWGLSTEAFF.

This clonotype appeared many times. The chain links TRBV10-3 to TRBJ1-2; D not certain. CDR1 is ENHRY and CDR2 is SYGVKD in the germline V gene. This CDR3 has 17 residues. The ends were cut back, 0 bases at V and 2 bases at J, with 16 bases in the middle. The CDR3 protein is CAISESWPASQNYGYTF. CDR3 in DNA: TGTGCCATCAGTGAGTCTTGGCCAGCTAGCCAGAACTATGGCTACACCTTC.

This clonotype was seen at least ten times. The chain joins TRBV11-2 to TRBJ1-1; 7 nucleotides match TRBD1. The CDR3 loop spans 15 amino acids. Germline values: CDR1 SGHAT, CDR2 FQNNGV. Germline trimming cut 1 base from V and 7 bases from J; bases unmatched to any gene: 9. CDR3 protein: CASSLVRGANGEAFF. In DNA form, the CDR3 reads TGTGCCAGCAGCTTAGTCAGGGGGGCCAACGGTGAAGCTTTCTTT.

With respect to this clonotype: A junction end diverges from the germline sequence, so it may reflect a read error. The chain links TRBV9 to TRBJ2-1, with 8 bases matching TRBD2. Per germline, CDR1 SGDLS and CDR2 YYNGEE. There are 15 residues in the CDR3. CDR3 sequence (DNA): TGTACCAGCAGCTCGGCGGGGACTAGTCTCGATGAGCAGTTCTTC. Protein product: CTSSSAGTSLDEQFF. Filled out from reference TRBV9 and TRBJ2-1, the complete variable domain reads DSGVTQTPKHLITATGQRVTLRCSPRSGDLSVYWYQQSLDQGLQFLIQYYNGEERAKGNILERFSAQQFPDLHSELNLSSLELGDSALYFCTSSSAGTSLDEQFFGPGTRLTVL.

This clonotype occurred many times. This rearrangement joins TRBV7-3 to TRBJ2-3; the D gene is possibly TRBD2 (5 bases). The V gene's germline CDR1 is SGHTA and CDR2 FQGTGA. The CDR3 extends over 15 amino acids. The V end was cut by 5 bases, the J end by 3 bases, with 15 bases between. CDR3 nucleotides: TGTGCCAGCAGCCCTGACCGGACTGAGACAGATACGCAGTATTTT. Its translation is CASSPDRTETDTQYF.

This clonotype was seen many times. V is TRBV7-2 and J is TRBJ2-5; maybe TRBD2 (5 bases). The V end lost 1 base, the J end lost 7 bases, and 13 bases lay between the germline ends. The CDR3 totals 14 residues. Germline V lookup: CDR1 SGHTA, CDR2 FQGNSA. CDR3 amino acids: CASSLEWRGGTQYF. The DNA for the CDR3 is TGTGCCAGCAGCTTAGAATGGAGAGGAGGGACCCAGTACTTC.

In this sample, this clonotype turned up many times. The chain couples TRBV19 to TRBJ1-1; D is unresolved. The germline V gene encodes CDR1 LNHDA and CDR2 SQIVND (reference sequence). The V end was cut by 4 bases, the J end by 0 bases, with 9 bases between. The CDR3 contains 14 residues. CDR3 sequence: CASSTQVMNTEAFF. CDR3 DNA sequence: TGTGCCAGTAGTACTCAGGTCATGAACACTGAAGCTTTCTTT. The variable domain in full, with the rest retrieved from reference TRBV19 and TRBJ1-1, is DGGITQSPKYLFRKEGQNVTLSCEQNLNHDAMYWYRQDPGQGLRLIYYSQIVNDFQKGDIAEGYSVSREKKESFPLTVTSAQKNPTAFYLCASSTQVMNTEAFFGQGTRLTVV.

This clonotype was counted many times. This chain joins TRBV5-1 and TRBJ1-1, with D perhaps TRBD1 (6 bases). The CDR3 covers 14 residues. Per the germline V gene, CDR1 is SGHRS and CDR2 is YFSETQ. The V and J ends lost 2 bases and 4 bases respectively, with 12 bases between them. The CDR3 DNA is TGCGCCAGCAGCTTTTCCCAGGGGATCACTGAAGCTTTCTTT. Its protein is CASSFSQGITEAFF.

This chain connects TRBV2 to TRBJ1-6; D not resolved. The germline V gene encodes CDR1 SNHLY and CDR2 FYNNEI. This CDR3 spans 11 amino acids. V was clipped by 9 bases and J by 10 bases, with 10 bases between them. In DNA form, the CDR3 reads TGTGCCAGTGGTGGGAGGTCACCCCTCCACTTT. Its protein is CASGGRSPLHF.

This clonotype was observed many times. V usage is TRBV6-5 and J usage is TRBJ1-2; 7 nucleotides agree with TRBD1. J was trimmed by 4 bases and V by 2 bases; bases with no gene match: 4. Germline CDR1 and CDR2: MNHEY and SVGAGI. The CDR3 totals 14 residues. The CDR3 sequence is CASSYKGQLYGYTF. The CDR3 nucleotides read TGTGCCAGCAGTTACAAGGGACAGCTCTATGGCTACACCTTC.

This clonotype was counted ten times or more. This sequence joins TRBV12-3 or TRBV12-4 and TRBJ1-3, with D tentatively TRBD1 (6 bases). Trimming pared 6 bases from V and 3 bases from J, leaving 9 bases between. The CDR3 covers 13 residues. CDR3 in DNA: TGTGCCAGCAGACCAGGGGTTGGAAACACCATATATTTT. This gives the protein CASRPGVGNTIYF.

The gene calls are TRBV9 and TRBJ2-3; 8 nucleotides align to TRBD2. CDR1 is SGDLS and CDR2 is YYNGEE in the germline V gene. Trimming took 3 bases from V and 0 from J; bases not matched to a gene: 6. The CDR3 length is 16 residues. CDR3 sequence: CASSAGIAGSTDTQYF. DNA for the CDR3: TGTGCCAGCAGCGCAGGAATAGCGGGAAGCACAGATACGCAGTATTTT.

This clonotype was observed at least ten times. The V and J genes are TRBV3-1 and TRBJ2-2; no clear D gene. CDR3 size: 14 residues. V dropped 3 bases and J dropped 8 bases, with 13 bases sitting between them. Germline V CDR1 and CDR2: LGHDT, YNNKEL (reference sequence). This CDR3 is CASSHDKPRGELFF. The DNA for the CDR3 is TGTGCCAGCAGCCACGACAAGCCAAGGGGGGAGCTGTTTTTT.

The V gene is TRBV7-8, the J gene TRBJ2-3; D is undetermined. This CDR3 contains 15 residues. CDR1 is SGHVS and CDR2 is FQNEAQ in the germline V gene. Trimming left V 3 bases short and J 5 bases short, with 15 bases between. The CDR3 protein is CASSFQPSARDTQYF. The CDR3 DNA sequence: TGTGCCAGCAGCTTTCAGCCCAGCGCTAGAGATACGCAGTATTTT.